Below are 28 T cell receptor beta chains sequenced from a single sample in a study of OX40 agonist ivuxolimab in advanced cancers. The assay was immunoSEQ multiplex PCR, and TCRdb's table has in-frame clones only and misses some. The table has over 80,000 clones, roughly 83% seen once. Sequences were derived from CD4+ or CD8+ T cells sorted from blood, sampled in a trial of the OX40 agonist ivuxolimab. Every receptor here comes from an adult with an advanced solid tumor such as melanoma, head and neck, liver or kidney cancer.

This chain joins TRBV6-6 and TRBJ2-3; 8 nucleotides line up with TRBD2. This CDR3 is 13 amino acids long. Per germline, CDR1 MNHNY and CDR2 SVGAGI (reference sequence). V shed 10 bases and J 5 bases; nucleotides not matched to a gene: 8. This CDR3 is CATLAGMEDTQYF. In DNA, the CDR3 is TGTGCCACCTTAGCGGGGATGGAAGATACGCAGTATTTT.

This chain joins TRBV19 and TRBJ1-3; TRBD1 agrees at 7 bases. The V segment lost 5 bases and the J segment 8 bases; nucleotides outside the gene matches: 12. Germline lookup yields CDR1 LNHDA and CDR2 SQIVND (reference sequence). This CDR3 is 15 amino acids long. DNA for the CDR3: TGTGCCAGTAGTCTCGAGACAGGGAGGCGAGACACCATATATTTT. Encoded protein: CASSLETGRRDTIYF.

This rearrangement joins TRBV30 to TRBJ2-1; D is unclear. V was pared by 0 bases and J by 7 bases, with 4 bases between. The V gene's germline CDR1 is GTSNPN and CDR2 SVGIG (reference sequence). The CDR3 loop spans 11 amino acids. CDR3 sequence: CAWSVRNEQFF. The CDR3 bases are TGTGCCTGGAGTGTCAGAAATGAGCAGTTCTTC.

This clone was observed a single time. A junction boundary mismatches the germline segment, possibly from a read error. The J gene is TRBJ2-7, the V gene TRBV5-3, with D possibly being TRBD2 (5 bases). TRBV5-3 is annotated as an ORF whose role is uncertain. The CDR3 is 13 residues long. The CDR3 region has the DNA TGTGCCAGAAGCTTTTGGACTGGGTACGGGCAGTACTTC. Its protein product is CARSFWTGYGQYF.

This chain joins TRBV5-1 and TRBJ1-1; D perhaps matches TRBD1 (6 bases). The CDR3 runs to 14 residues. The germline V gene has CDR1 SGHRS and CDR2 YFSETQ. With 4 bases removed from V and 1 base from J, the gap between germline ends came to 11 bases. CDR3 sequence reads: CASSLSTGNTEAFF. DNA of the CDR3: TGCGCCAGCAGCCTATCGACAGGGAACACTGAAGCTTTCTTT.

The chain uses TRBV6-4 and TRBJ1-4, with 9 bases fitting TRBD1. Germline V gene data show CDR1 as MRHNA and CDR2 as SNTAGT. The length of the CDR3 is 15 residues. Germline trimming cut 0 bases from V and 8 bases from J; bases unmatched to any gene: 4. The DNA for the CDR3 is TGTGCCAGCAGTGACTCGAGACAGGGGGGCGAAAAACTGTTTTTT. This encodes CASSDSRQGGEKLFF.

This chain uses TRBV11-1 with TRBJ2-1; 10 nucleotides line up with TRBD2. CDR1 SGHAT and CDR2 FQDESV come from the germline V gene (reference sequence). With V trimmed by 1 base and J by 7 bases, 10 bases remained unmatched. The CDR3 runs to 17 residues. Here the CDR3 DNA reads TGTGCCAGCAGCTTAGTTTTAGTAGCGGGGGGAAGGAATGAGCAGTTCTTC. Its protein product is CASSLVLVAGGRNEQFF.

This clone was picked up one time. The chain links TRBV5-4 to TRBJ2-1, with a weak D call TRBD1 (6 bases). The V gene's germline CDR1 is SGHNT and CDR2 YYREEE (reference sequence). CDR3 length: 14 amino acids. Trimming took 3 bases from V and 4 from J, leaving 11 bases between them. The CDR3 sequence: CASSSGHEYNEQFF. Here the CDR3 DNA reads TGTGCCAGCAGCTCGGGACATGAATACAATGAGCAGTTCTTC.

V and J are TRBV7-2 and TRBJ2-5; TRBD2 agrees at 8 bases. Unmatched junction bases numbered 3, after V lost 4 bases and J lost 5 bases. This CDR3 spans 13 amino acids. From germline, CDR1 is SGHTA and CDR2 FQGNSA. CDR3 region: CASSSAGVETQYF. CDR3 nucleotide sequence: TGTGCCAGCAGCTCAGCGGGGGTTGAGACCCAGTACTTC. Full variable domain (outside the CDR3, taken from reference TRBV7-2 and TRBJ2-5): GAGVSQSPSNKVTEKGKDVELRCDPISGHTALYWYRQSLGQGLEFLIYFQGNSAPDKSGLPSDRFSAERTGGSVSTLTIQRTQQEDSAVYLCASSSAGVETQYFGPGTRLLVL.

The rearrangement uses TRBV5-1 and TRBJ2-3, with TRBD2 matching over 7 bases. The V gene end was trimmed by 8 bases and the J gene end by 2 bases; junction bases not matched to a gene: 8. Germline lookup yields CDR1 SGHRS and CDR2 YFSETQ. CDR3 length: 14 amino acids. The CDR3 DNA follows: TGCGCCAGTCAGGGCGGGGGTTCCACAGATACGCAGTATTTT. This sequence encodes CASQGGGSTDTQYF.

The chain couples TRBV7-8 to TRBJ1-6, with no clear D. The CDR3 totals 14 residues. Germline CDR1 reads SGHVS; CDR2 reads FQNEAQ. Deletions cut 5 bases from V and 5 bases from J, with 10 bases between. The CDR3 protein is CASSGQKDNSPLHF. The DNA for the CDR3 is TGTGCCAGCAGCGGGCAGAAAGATAATTCACCCCTCCACTTT.

Comments on this clone: The sample contains more than one DNA sequence encoding this CDR3. The CDR3 DNA sequence: TGCGCCAGCAGCTTGGCGGGGCTGCCGAACACCGGGGAGCTGTTTTTT. Its protein product is CASSLAGLPNTGELFF. The chain combines TRBV5-1 with TRBJ2-2; perhaps D is TRBD1 or TRBD2 (5 bases each). The germline CDR1 and CDR2 sequences are SGHRS and YFSETQ. The length of the CDR3 is 16 residues. The V and J ends lost 0 bases and 0 bases respectively, with 9 bases between them. Full variable domain (remainder filled in from reference TRBV5-1 and TRBJ2-2): KAGVTQTPRYLIKTRGQQVTLSCSPISGHRSVSWYQQTPGQGLQFLFEYFSETQRNKGNFPGRFSGRQFSNSRSEMNVSTLELGDSALYLCASSLAGLPNTGELFFGEGSRLTVL.

This chain links TRBV30 with TRBJ1-5, with a weak D call TRBD1 (6 bases). Trimming stripped 1 base from V and 6 bases from J, with 10 bases between. Germline V gene sequence: CDR1 GTSNPN, CDR2 SVGIG (reference sequence). This CDR3 comprises 13 residues. CDR3 sequence: CAWSEDSGQPQHF. The CDR3 region has the DNA TGTGCCTGGAGTGAGGACAGCGGTCAGCCCCAGCATTTT.

The J gene is TRBJ2-7, the V gene TRBV7-2; D not certain. V gave up 1 base and J gave up 7 bases, with 5 bases separating them. The CDR3 runs 11 residues. Germline CDR1 and CDR2: SGHTA and FQGNSA. Written as DNA, the CDR3 is TGTGCCAGCAGCTTAGAGGTGGAGCAGTACTTC. As protein: CASSLEVEQYF.

This clone was recorded once. The chain couples TRBV10-3 to TRBJ1-5; possibly TRBD1 for D (6 bases). From germline, CDR1 is ENHRY and CDR2 SYGVKD. The V end lost 0 bases, the J end lost 6 bases, and 12 bases lay between the germline ends. The CDR3 spans 15 residues. This CDR3 reads CAISESGGRGQPQHF. CDR3 in DNA: TGTGCCATCAGTGAGTCCGGGGGGCGCGGTCAGCCCCAGCATTTT.

The CDR3, as DNA: TGCGCCAGCAGAGTACAGGGACAGGGGTTCACCGGGGAGCTGTTTTTT. This sequence encodes CASRVQGQGFTGELFF. V and J are TRBV5-1 and TRBJ2-2, with 10 positions matching TRBD1. The CDR3 totals 16 residues. V was pared by 5 bases and J by 4 bases, with 8 bases of the junction left unmatched. Germline V lookup: CDR1 SGHRS, CDR2 YFSETQ.

This chain joins TRBV6-1 and TRBJ2-1, with TRBD2 identical over 7 bases. CDR3 length equals 15 residues. The trim removed 3 bases at V and 7 bases at J, leaving 9 bases unmatched. Germline CDR1 reads MNHNS; CDR2 reads SASEGT. The CDR3 bases are TGTGCCAGCAGTGATCTAGCGGCCGACGGGAATGAGCAGTTCTTC. This translates into CASSDLAADGNEQFF.

This clone was detected a few times. The gene calls are TRBV10-2 and TRBJ2-2; TRBD2 might be the D (6 bases). The CDR3 length is 13 residues. Trimming shortened V by 6 bases and J by 3 bases, and 8 bases separated the two germline ends. Germline V gives CDR1 WSHSY, CDR2 SAAADI. The CDR3 DNA reads as TGCGCCAGCAGCAGGGAGGACACCGGGGAGCTGTTTTTT. This encodes CASSREDTGELFF.

V and J are TRBV7-2 and TRBJ2-5; unclear D gene. Germline CDR1 and CDR2: SGHTA and FQGNSA. This CDR3 contains 13 residues. V was trimmed by 5 bases and J by 5 bases, leaving 12 bases between them. The CDR3 DNA reads as TGTGCCAGCAGCACCCACGGTGGCGAGACCCAGTACTTC. Protein sequence: CASSTHGGETQYF.

In its sample, this clone was seen a few times. This chain uses TRBV6-5 with TRBJ1-1; a possible D gene is TRBD1 (6 bases). The germline V gene has CDR1 MNHEY and CDR2 SVGAGI. With 3 bases removed from V and 5 bases from J, the gap between germline ends came to 13 bases. The length of the CDR3 is 14 residues. This chain's CDR3 is CASSYQGSGTEAFF. CDR3 sequence (DNA): TGTGCCAGCAGTTATCAGGGGTCGGGGACTGAAGCTTTCTTT.

This clone was recorded a few times. The rearrangement joins TRBV5-1 to TRBJ1-2, with D unclear. The CDR3 length is 13 residues. V lost 7 bases and J lost 4, with 14 bases in between. Per germline, CDR1 SGHRS and CDR2 YFSETQ. CDR3 protein: CASGGPEGYGYTF. For the CDR3, the DNA is TGCGCCAGCGGCGGACCGGAGGGCTATGGCTACACCTTC.

CDR3 amino acids: CASRGVATLNTEAFF. In DNA, the CDR3 is TGTGCCAGCAGGGGTGTGGCGACGCTGAACACTGAAGCTTTCTTT. V gene TRBV6-1 combines with J gene TRBJ1-1; no clear D. The CDR3 is 15 amino acids. V lost 6 bases, J lost 0 bases, and 14 bases lay in between. CDR1 MNHNS and CDR2 SASEGT come from the germline V gene.

V and J are TRBV5-6 and TRBJ2-1; D may correspond to TRBD1 or TRBD2 (5 bases each). Germline CDR1 SGHDT, CDR2 YYEEEE. Trimming removed 3 bases at V and 9 bases at J, with 13 bases between. CDR3 size: 13 residues. This CDR3 reads CASSSLPRGEQFF. The CDR3 DNA is TGTGCCAGCAGCTCCCTCCCGAGGGGTGAGCAGTTCTTC.

The chain couples TRBV6-1 to TRBJ1-2, with D uncertain. The CDR3 has 13 amino acids. V lost 7 bases to trimming and J lost 8 bases, with 17 bases between them. The V gene's germline CDR1 is MNHNS and CDR2 SASEGT. CDR3 sequence reads: CASTHPVPQGYTF. The DNA of the CDR3 is TGTGCCAGCACCCACCCTGTCCCCCAAGGCTACACCTTC.

The chain links TRBV5-4 to TRBJ2-2; 9 bases are a match to TRBD1. This CDR3 spans 16 amino acids. Germline V gene data show CDR1 as SGHNT and CDR2 as YYREEE (reference sequence). V shed 4 bases, J shed 5 bases, and the junction held 9 bases outside the gene matches. Here the CDR3 reads CASSATRDRATGELFF. CDR3 nucleotides: TGTGCCAGCAGCGCCACCCGGGACAGGGCAACCGGGGAGCTGTTTTTT.

Turning to this clone: At one end, the junction sequence differs from germline, possibly due to a read error. The chain uses TRBV7-7 and TRBJ2-7; TRBD2 matches 7 bases. The CDR3 length is 14 residues. Germline-derived CDR1 and CDR2 are SSHAT and FNYEAQ (reference sequence). The CDR3 protein is CASSPTSRLDEQYF. CDR3 nucleotide sequence: TGTGCTAGCAGCCCGACTAGCAGATTGGACGAGCAGTACTTC. Combining the CDR3 with reference TRBV7-7 and TRBJ2-7 gives the whole variable domain GAGVSQSPRYKVTKRGQDVTLRCDPISSHATLYWYQQALGQGPEFLTYFNYEAQPDKSGLPSDRFSAERPEGSISTLTIQRTEQRDSAMYRCASSPTSRLDEQYFGPGTRLTVT.

V gene TRBV5-1 combines with J gene TRBJ1-2; D is possibly TRBD1 (6 bases). Germline V gene lookup returns CDR1 SGHRS and CDR2 YFSETQ. With 0 bases removed from V and 4 bases from J, the gap between germline ends came to 13 bases. This CDR3 contains 15 residues. CDR3 amino acids: CASSLAGGVIYGYTF. CDR3 in DNA: TGCGCCAGCAGCTTGGCTGGGGGCGTAATCTATGGCTACACCTTC.

The chain joins TRBV5-1 to TRBJ2-1; D possibly uses TRBD1 or TRBD2 (6 bases each). The CDR3 is made up of 15 amino acids. V was shortened by 0 bases and J by 5 bases, with 12 bases between the two germline ends. Germline assignment: CDR1 SGHRS and CDR2 YFSETQ. CDR3 sequence reads: CASSLAGAQNNEQFF. DNA for the CDR3: TGCGCCAGCAGCTTGGCGGGGGCGCAAAACAATGAGCAGTTCTTC.